This TCR beta chain is drawn from a study of cytomegalovirus exposure and HLA in healthy donors. The overall study: A subsequent analysis reported that the 95 to 150 validation repertoires were produced on the same platform that had also been used for the 550 to 750 first-cohort repertoires.

Per the germline V gene, CDR1 is MNHEY and CDR2 is SVGAGI. This CDR3 is built from 16 residues. Trimming left V 4 bases short and J 5 bases short, with 21 bases between. The donors were members of the validation cohort, which comprised around 110 subjects and was separate from the first cohort of 600 to 800 subjects. Turning to this clone: Its antigen remains unknown.

Method: immunoSEQ multiplex PCR; TCRdb's copy keeps in-frame clones and lacks some. The table records tens of thousands of clones, 94% of them present only once. The study, taken as a whole, reports: Rare TCR sequences predominated, though certain public TCRs were found in many donors. A list of about 180 TCR beta chains associated with cytomegalovirus was given.

Sequencing input: PBMCs. The chain combines TRBV6-5 with TRBJ2-7; D is perhaps TRBD2 (6 bases). This receptor was identified in a man between 18 and 29 years old in good health and CMV-seropositive. This CDR3 is CASSSSRGISPHEQYF. The CDR3 region has the DNA TGTGCCAGCAGTTCCTCCCGGGGGATTTCCCCCCACGAGCAGTACTTC.